This is a list of T cell receptor beta chains from one sample in a study of OX40 agonist ivuxolimab in advanced cancers. The repertoire was sequenced with immunoSEQ multiplex PCR; TCRdb's copy has only in-frame clones and lacks some. Of around 69,000 clones listed, 85% to 90% are singletons. Sample: CD4+ or CD8+ T cells sorted from blood, taken in a trial of the OX40 agonist ivuxolimab. These receptor sequences come from an adult with an advanced solid tumor such as melanoma, head and neck, liver or kidney cancer. Each CDR3 is given with its conserved first and last residue. The order of the fields is V gene, D gene, clone size, J gene, CDR3 DNA, CDR3 protein. D genes are given only for firm matches. Clone size is not always given. Where it is, it says once, few, many or a class for expanded clones.

TRBV2	TRBD1	NA	TRBJ2-5	TGTGCCAGCAGTCGACAGGGGGACAGGGAGACCCAGTACTTC	CASSRQGDRETQYF
TRBV5-5	TRBD2	NA	TRBJ2-2	TGTGCCAGCAGCTTGTTGACTAGCGGGGACACCGGGGAGCTGTTTTTT	CASSLLTSGDTGELFF
TRBV28	NA	NA	TRBJ1-2	TGTGCCAGCGCTTTGGGTAACAGGGAGGTCCATGGCTACACCTTC	CASALGNREVHGYTF
TRBV19	NA	NA	TRBJ1-1	TGTGCCAGTAGTATTTGGGCAGGGCTGAACACTGAAGCTTTCTTT	CASSIWAGLNTEAFF
TRBV11-3	TRBD1	NA	TRBJ1-2	TGTGCCAGCAGCCCTACAGGGGTGGACTATGGCTACACCTTC	CASSPTGVDYGYTF
TRBV5-4	TRBD1	NA	TRBJ1-1	TGTGCCAGCAGCGCCCGACAGGGGGGGGCTTTCTTT	CASSARQGGAFF
TRBV19	TRBD2	NA	TRBJ2-1	TGTGCCAGTAGTTCCCCAAGACTAGCGGGGGGCGGATCCATCACGAATGAGCAGTTCTTC	CASSSPRLAGGGSITNEQFF
TRBV7-8	TRBD2	NA	TRBJ2-1	TGTGCCAGCAGCCCGACTCCGGGACTAGCGGGTAATGAGCAGTTCTTC	CASSPTPGLAGNEQFF
TRBV7-9	TRBD1	NA	TRBJ2-5	TGTGCCAGCAGCTTAGTGGGATGGAGGACAGGTTTTACCCGAGAGACCCAGTACTTC	CASSLVGWRTGFTRETQYF
TRBV30	NA	once	TRBJ1-4	TGTGCCCTGAATCGCGAGGGCCGGGTTAATGAAAAACTGTTTTTT	CALNREGRVNEKLFF
TRBV5-4	NA	NA	TRBJ2-6	TGTGCCAGCAGCTCAGGGACCGGGGCCAACGTCCTGACTTTC	CASSSGTGANVLTF
TRBV29-1	TRBD2	NA	TRBJ2-5	TGCAGCGTTGCTACTAGCGGGGGTACAGGGGCCCAGTACTTC	CSVATSGGTGAQYF
TRBV9	TRBD1	NA	TRBJ1-3	TGTGCCAGCAGCTTAAGCCTATCACAGGGGGCTGGAAACACCATATATTTT	CASSLSLSQGAGNTIYF
TRBV2	NA	NA	TRBJ2-1	TGTGCCAGCAGTCCCCAGGACAATGAGCAGTTCTTC	CASSPQDNEQFF
TRBV21-1	NA	NA	TRBJ2-1	TGTGCCAGCAGCACCCGGACTAGCGGGCCCAATGAGCAGTTCTTC	CASSTRTSGPNEQFF
TRBV15	TRBD1	few	TRBJ2-5	TGTGCCACCAGCAGAGGGGGCGGAACAGGGGGAGAAGAAGAGACCCAGTACTTC	CATSRGGGTGGEEETQYF
TRBV7-9	NA	once	TRBJ2-3	TGTGCCAGCAGCTTCGCCACAGATACGCAGTATTTT	CASSFATDTQYF
TRBV5-4	TRBD1	NA	TRBJ2-4	TGTGCCAGCAGCTCCGGGACAGGGGGAAACATTCAGTACTTC	CASSSGTGGNIQYF
TRBV11-3	NA	NA	TRBJ2-5	TGTGCCAGCGCCCGCCGACACCATCAAGAGACCCAGTACTTC	CASARRHHQETQYF
TRBV6-6	NA	once	TRBJ1-1	TGTGCCAGCAGTTACTCGGTGAACACTGAAGCTTTCTTT	CASSYSVNTEAFF
TRBV2	TRBD2	NA	TRBJ2-7	TGTGCCAGCCGAGCCGGACTAGCGGGCGGCGGTGGAGCCCACGAGCAGTACTTC	CASRAGLAGGGGAHEQYF
TRBV28	NA	NA	TRBJ2-1	TGTGCCAGCAGTCTTACCGGGGCGAATGAGCAGTTCTTC	CASSLTGANEQFF
TRBV19	TRBD2	NA	TRBJ2-7	TGTGCCAGTAGTCCTAGGACTAGCGGGATACTATACGAGCAGTACTTC	CASSPRTSGILYEQYF
TRBV2	TRBD1	NA	TRBJ1-2	TGTGCCAAGGGACAGGGGACCAACATCTTC	CAKGQGTNIF
TRBV5-1	NA	NA	TRBJ1-4	TGCGCCAGCAGCTTGGGGCCCGCTAATGAAAAACTGTTTTTT	CASSLGPANEKLFF
TRBV5-4	TRBD2	NA	TRBJ2-3	TGTGCCAGCAGACCGGGACTAGCGGGAGGGATCACAGATACGCAGTATTTT	CASRPGLAGGITDTQYF
TRBV29-1	NA	NA	TRBJ1-2	TGCAGCGTCCTAATTGGTAACTATGGCTACACCTTC	CSVLIGNYGYTF
TRBV6-5	TRBD1	NA	TRBJ2-7	TGTGCCAGCAGTTACGCCGGGACAGGGGACTCCTACGAGCAGTACTTC	CASSYAGTGDSYEQYF
TRBV27	NA	NA	TRBJ1-1	TGTGCCAGCAGTCGTCAGGAGATCATGAACACTGAAGCTTTCTTT	CASSRQEIMNTEAFF
TRBV19	TRBD1	NA	TRBJ1-1	TGTGCCAGTAGTAGTCAGGGACAGGGAGCTTTCTTT	CASSSQGQGAFF
TRBV2	TRBD2	NA	TRBJ2-3	TGTGCCAGCAGTGGTGGTCGGGGAGGGGATACGCAGTATTTT	CASSGGRGGDTQYF
TRBV5-1	TRBD1	NA	TRBJ2-7	TGCGCCAGCAGCTCCGGGACAGTCGGCTACGAGCAGTACTTC	CASSSGTVGYEQYF
TRBV2	NA	NA	TRBJ1-1	TGTGCCAGCATGGGGACGGGATTAAACACTGAAGCTTTCTTT	CASMGTGLNTEAFF
TRBV19	TRBD1	NA	TRBJ2-1	TGTGCCAGTAGTATAGGGACAGGTTCTTACAATGAGCAGTTCTTC	CASSIGTGSYNEQFF
TRBV6-1	NA	NA	TRBJ1-2	TGTGCCAGCCACCCGGGTCCTTCCTATGGCTACACCTTC	CASHPGPSYGYTF
TRBV9	NA	NA	TRBJ1-1	TGTGCCAGCAGCGTATCCGGCGGGTCAATTTCCACTGAAGCTTTCTTT	CASSVSGGSISTEAFF
TRBV5-6	TRBD1	NA	TRBJ1-5	TGTGCCAGCAGTCCAGGGGGCTCGGGTCAGCCCCAGCATTTT	CASSPGGSGQPQHF
TRBV5-6	TRBD1	NA	TRBJ1-6	TGTGCCAGCAGCTCGACAGGGTTTAATTCACCCCTCCACTTT	CASSSTGFNSPLHF
TRBV28	NA	NA	TRBJ1-6	TGTGCCAGCGCTAGCCTCCCCAGGGGTAGTTCACCCCTCCACTTT	CASASLPRGSSPLHF
TRBV5-5	NA	NA	TRBJ1-2	TGTGCCAGCAGTGAAGTCCCAGGGTCGGGCTATGGCTACACCTTC	CASSEVPGSGYGYTF
TRBV9	TRBD1	NA	TRBJ1-2	TGTGCCAGCAGCAGGCAGGGGGACTATGGCTACACCTTC	CASSRQGDYGYTF
TRBV11-2	NA	NA	TRBJ2-5	TGTGCCAGCAGCTCAGGGGTCCGAGGGGGCCAAGAGACCCAGTACTTC	CASSSGVRGGQETQYF
TRBV7-8	TRBD2	once	TRBJ2-3	TGTGCCAGCAGCTTAGCAGCGGGAGTCACAGATACGCAGTATTTT	CASSLAAGVTDTQYF
TRBV5-5	TRBD1	NA	TRBJ1-1	TGTGCCAGCAGCAACATACAGGGGGCCGGCACTGAAGCTTTCTTT	CASSNIQGAGTEAFF
TRBV5-5	NA	NA	TRBJ1-4	TGTGCCAGCAGCTTGGGGCCGGTGAATGAAAAACTGTTTTTT	CASSLGPVNEKLFF
TRBV18	NA	few	TRBJ1-5	TGTGCCAGCTCACCGAATAACAGGGACCCCCAGCATTTT	CASSPNNRDPQHF